The T cell receptor (beta chain) described here comes from a study of T cell responses to AZD1222 COVID-19 vaccine. To note about this clone: The target antigen is unknown.

The CDR3 has 15 residues. The ends were cut back, 0 bases at V and 3 bases at J, with 10 bases in the middle. Germline V lookup: CDR1 SGHNT, CDR2 YYREEE (reference sequence). Libraries were prepared by immunoSEQ multiplex PCR; TCRdb keeps only in-frame clonotypes and omits some of them. The sample lists roughly 96,000 clones; approximately 90% were seen once. Notes on the study in general: In all cases, repertoires were sampled only after the peak T cell response. Clonal diversity was possibly underestimated, and the donors were mostly white British, with more females. CD4 TCRs covered the whole spike, strongest at regions 160-218 and 743-854. Of the AZD1222 recipients, only five or six were seropositive at baseline.

The clonotype comes from an adult in good health. The sequenced sample was peripheral blood, obtained on day 0 of AZD1222 vaccination. The chain combines TRBV5-4 with TRBJ2-1; a possible D gene is TRBD2 (5 bases). The chain's CDR3 is CASSLGGSRYNEQFF. The CDR3 DNA follows: TGTGCCAGCAGCTTGGGTGGGAGCCGCTACAATGAGCAGTTCTTC.